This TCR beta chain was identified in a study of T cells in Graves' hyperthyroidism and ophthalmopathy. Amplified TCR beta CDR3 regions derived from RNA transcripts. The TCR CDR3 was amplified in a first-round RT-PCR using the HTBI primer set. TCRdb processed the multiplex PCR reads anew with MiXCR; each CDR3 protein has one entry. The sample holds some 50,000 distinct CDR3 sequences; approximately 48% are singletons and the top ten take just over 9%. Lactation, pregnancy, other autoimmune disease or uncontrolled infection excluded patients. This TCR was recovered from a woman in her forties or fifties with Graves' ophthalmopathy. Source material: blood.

CDR3 in amino acids: CASSPSGSPWEQFF. The CDR3 DNA reads as TGTGCCAGCAGCCCTAGCGGGAGCCCGTGGGAGCAGTTCTTC. This sequence joins TRBV7-9 and TRBJ2-1, with 10 bases matching TRBD2. V lost 5 bases, J lost 10 bases, and 8 bases stayed unmatched. This CDR3 is 14 amino acids long. The germline V gene encodes CDR1 SEHNR and CDR2 FQNEAQ (reference sequence).